This TCR beta chain was observed in a study of beta chain features in type 1 diabetes. TCRB transcripts that were expressed got sequenced, as all of the isolated RNA had been reverse transcribed. Clones were read by immunoSEQ multiplex PCR, and TCRdb kept only the in-frame ones, dropping some. The repertoire holds 500,000 to 700,000 clones, 15% seen once, with around 0.095% in the top ten. Germline V gene sequence: CDR1 SGHTA, CDR2 FQGNSA. This CDR3 has 13 amino acids. Trimming left V 5 bases short and J 6 bases short, with 13 bases between. This clone has only a few counts. Its antigen remains unknown. Overall study results and limits: Compared with healthy donors, patients appeared to share more similar naive, central memory and regulatory TCRB repertoires. HLA effects on TCRB rearrangement stayed unresolved here.

The sequencing input was naive CD4+ T cells from blood. The source of this sequence is a man younger than 35 in good health. The chain carries TRBV7-2 and TRBJ1-1, with D uncertain. The CDR3 DNA is TGTGCCAGCAGCCCCCCTCCGTCGGCTGAAGCTTTCTTT. It translates to CASSPPPSAEAFF.